One TCR beta chain is described in this entry. This clone was observed a single time. The antigen it binds to is not known. Base qualities are not at hand, and no much larger clone is one base apart. The data belong to a study of T cell responses to AZD1222 COVID-19 vaccine (dated by TCRdb to the early 2020s). In the study overall: AZD1222 recipients with second doses at about 4 weeks or about 12 weeks were pooled, because spike-specific TCR depth and breadth did not differ between schedules. A total of over 230 trial participants underwent TCR sequencing, of whom 200 to 220 received two doses of AZD1222 and some 26 received two doses of the MenACWY control vaccine. Trial participants were enrolled by age into 18-55, 56-69 and 70-plus year subgroups, with around 150, 28 and 57 TCR-sequenced participants respectively. The paper's findings and limits, for the study overall: Most participants were white British and females outnumbered males, and the authors suggested that clonal diversity may have been underestimated. Reportedly, almost half of the unique spike-specific TCRs recognized epitopes lying outside the regions that are mutated in the B.1.351 and B.1.1.7 variants. CD4 TCRs associated with the vaccine covered the entire spike protein, and the dominant responses were in regions 160-218 and 743-854. The 56-69-year group was small, and its depth increase did not reach significance, likely because of low power. After two AZD1222 doses, spike-specific TCR breadth and depth were significantly higher than at day 0 and than in MenACWY recipients. Because no day 14 peak-response samples were available, the repertoires could be characterized only after the peak T cell response. Only 5 to 7 AZD1222 recipients were SARS-CoV-2 seropositive at baseline, limiting conclusions about previously exposed vaccinees.

This specimen's time point label, per the study, means: baseline before first vaccination. Samples from vaccinated people were obtained from the UK trials COV001 and COV002, which included a single-blind randomized controlled phase 2/3 trial of AZD1222 (ChAdOx1 nCoV-19) in healthy adults. For TCRbeta chain sequencing, PBMC samples from trial participants were taken at day 0 and at day 28 after the second dose. From a lookup of the germline V gene (reference sequence), CDR1 and CDR2 are SGHNT and YYREEE. The CDR3 measures 15 amino acids from cysteine to phenylalanine. Only the CDR3 DNA stays, 45 bases, in frame from base 1. V lost 1 base and J lost 2 bases, and the count of bases not matched to a germline gene is 3. The CDR3 regions of human TCRbeta chains were analyzed by immunosequencing. On the authors' methods: TCRs in the repertoires were compared against a reference library of SARS-CoV-2-specific TCRs that had been generated with the MIRA antigen-specificity platform. Breadth meant the fraction of unique TCRs that were SARS-CoV-2-associated, whereas depth meant the fraction of total T cells that were SARS-CoV-2-associated. Using the MIRA data, each spike-specific TCR was mapped to the spike region that the TCR reacts to and placed in a CD4 or CD8 class. Log10-transformed breadth and depth values were compared by one-way ANOVA with Sidak's multiple comparisons tests. This immuneACCESS table, as held by TCRdb, lists in-frame sequences with V and J called but not all clones. Of the missing ones, under half trace to an unresolved V gene in checked studies; the others have no known cause. V and J calls and clone size are given by that table; D and trimming were obtained from the DNA. The sample yields 150,000 or so clones; about 91% were counted once. About 1.9% of the sample is in the top ten clones.

The TCR sequence derives from an adult in good health. Here the chain combines TRBV5-4 and TRBJ2-3, with 8 bases in between that match TRBD2. This specimen was peripheral blood, taken on day 0 of AZD1222 vaccination. The DNA sequence is as follows: TGTGCCAGCAGCTTGAGAGCGGGGGCCACAGATACGCAGTATTTT. Its protein reads: CASSLRAGATDTQYF.